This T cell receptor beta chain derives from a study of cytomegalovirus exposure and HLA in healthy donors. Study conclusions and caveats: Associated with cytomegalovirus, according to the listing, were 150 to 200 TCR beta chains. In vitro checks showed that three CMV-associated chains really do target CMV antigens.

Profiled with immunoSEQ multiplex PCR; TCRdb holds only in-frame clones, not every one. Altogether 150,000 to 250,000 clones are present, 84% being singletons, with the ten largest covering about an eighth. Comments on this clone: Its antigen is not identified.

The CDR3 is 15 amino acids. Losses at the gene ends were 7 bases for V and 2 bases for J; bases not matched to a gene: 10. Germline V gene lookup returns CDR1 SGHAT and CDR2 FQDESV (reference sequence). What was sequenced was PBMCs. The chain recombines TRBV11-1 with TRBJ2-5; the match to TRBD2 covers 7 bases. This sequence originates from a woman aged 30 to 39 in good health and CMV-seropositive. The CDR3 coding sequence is TGTGCCAGCACCTCTTACGTAGCGGGTCAAGAGACCCAGTACTTC. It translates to CASTSYVAGQETQYF.